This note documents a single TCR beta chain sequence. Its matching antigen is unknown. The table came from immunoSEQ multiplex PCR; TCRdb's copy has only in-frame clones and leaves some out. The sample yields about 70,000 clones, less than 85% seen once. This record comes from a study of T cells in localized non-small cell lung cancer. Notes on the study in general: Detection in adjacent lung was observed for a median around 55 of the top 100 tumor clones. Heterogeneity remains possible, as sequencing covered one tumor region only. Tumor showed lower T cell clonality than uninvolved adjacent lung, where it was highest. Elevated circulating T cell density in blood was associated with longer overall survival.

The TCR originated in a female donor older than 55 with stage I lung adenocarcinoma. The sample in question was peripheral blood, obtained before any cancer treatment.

CDR3 residues: CASSLDGGRDGYTF. CDR3 in DNA: TGCGCCAGCAGCTTGGATGGGGGTCGGGATGGCTACACCTTC. The chain recombines TRBV5-1 with TRBJ1-2, with D possibly TRBD1 on 5 matching bases. Trimming shortened V by 0 bases and J by 6 bases, and 12 bases separated the two germline ends. This CDR3 contains 14 residues. Germline values: CDR1 SGHRS, CDR2 YFSETQ.